This entry lists 28 T cell receptor beta chains sequenced from one sample in a study of blood T cell repertoires in COVID-19. Profiling relied on immunoSEQ multiplex PCR, and the TCRdb table lists in-frame clones only, not all of them. There are 360,000 or so clones in the sample; about 90% occur only once, and 1.5% to 2% lies in the top ten. Specimen: PBMCs or T cells enriched from blood (not recorded which). The receptor set was obtained from a woman aged 25 to 39 who had recovered from COVID-19.

The V gene is TRBV5-1, the J gene TRBJ2-7; 9 nucleotides agree with TRBD1. CDR1 and CDR2 from the germline V gene are SGHRS and YFSETQ. V lost 4 bases, J lost 4 bases, and 9 bases stayed unmatched. This CDR3 is 15 amino acids long. CDR3 sequence: CASSVRQGVGYEQYF. DNA of the CDR3: TGCGCCAGCAGCGTGAGACAGGGGGTGGGTTACGAGCAGTACTTC.

The V gene is TRBV29-1, the J gene TRBJ2-3; D possibly corresponds to TRBD2 (7 bases). Germline CDR1 is SQVTM and CDR2 is ANQGSEA. Trimming shortened V by 4 bases and J by 4 bases, and 15 bases separated the two germline ends. The CDR3 consists of 14 residues. The DNA of the CDR3 is TGCAGCGTTGCCCGGGGGGCGAGCCCAGATACGCAGTATTTT. This sequence encodes CSVARGASPDTQYF.

This chain links TRBV24-1 with TRBJ2-5; 9 bases map to TRBD1. V lost 2 bases and J lost 4; bases outside the gene matches: 4. The CDR3 has 15 amino acids. Germline V gene sequence: CDR1 KGHDR, CDR2 SFDVKD. For the CDR3, the DNA is TGTGCCACCAGTGATTCCGGGACAGGGATAGAGACCCAGTACTTC. Translating it yields CATSDSGTGIETQYF.

The rearrangement uses TRBV5-6 and TRBJ1-6; D gene ambiguous. The CDR3 extends over 15 amino acids. Trimming stripped 1 base from V and 6 bases from J, with 11 bases between. Germline values: CDR1 SGHDT, CDR2 YYEEEE. For the CDR3, the DNA is TGTGCCAGCAGCTTGAGCAGGCTCGGTAATTCACCCCTCCACTTT. Translating gives CASSLSRLGNSPLHF.

This chain links TRBV30 with TRBJ1-2; 7 bases agree with TRBD1. V was pared by 7 bases and J by 0 bases, with 17 bases of the junction left unmatched. Germline lookup yields CDR1 GTSNPN and CDR2 SVGIG (reference sequence). CDR3 length equals 17 residues. The CDR3 region has the DNA TGTGCCTCGATGGGGTTCAGGGGGATAACGTCTAACTATGGCTACACCTTC. This translates into CASMGFRGITSNYGYTF.

The V call is TRBV7-9, the J call TRBJ1-5; 7 bases are shared with TRBD1. The CDR3 runs 16 residues. Germline-derived CDR1 and CDR2 are SEHNR and FQNEAQ (reference sequence). V lost 4 bases to trimming and J lost 3 bases; unmatched junction nucleotides: 9. CDR3 amino acids: CASSSSGRGHNQPQHF. The DNA for the CDR3 is TGTGCCAGCAGCTCCTCAGGTAGGGGGCACAATCAGCCCCAGCATTTT.

V and J are TRBV6-1 and TRBJ1-2; 8 nucleotides align to TRBD1. This CDR3 has 16 residues. V lost 3 bases, J lost 2 bases, and 8 bases stayed unmatched. Germline V gene sequence: CDR1 MNHNS, CDR2 SASEGT. The CDR3 region is CASSDGPGGRNYGYTF. The CDR3 DNA sequence: TGTGCCAGCAGTGATGGGCCAGGGGGCAGGAACTATGGCTACACCTTC.

The V gene is TRBV24-1, the J gene TRBJ2-1; TRBD2 matches 10 bases. V shed 1 base, J shed 4 bases, and the junction held 6 bases outside the gene matches. Germline V gives CDR1 KGHDR, CDR2 SFDVKD. This CDR3 has 17 residues. CDR3 protein: CATSDFWEREGYNEQFF. In DNA, the CDR3 is TGTGCCACCAGTGATTTTTGGGAGCGGGAGGGTTACAATGAGCAGTTCTTC.

The chain couples TRBV12-3 or TRBV12-4 to TRBJ1-5; perhaps TRBD1 as D (6 bases). The V gene lost 4 bases and the J gene lost 7 bases, with 11 bases spanning the gap. The CDR3 extends over 13 amino acids. CDR3 loop: CASSYRVVQPQHF. In DNA, the CDR3 is TGTGCCAGCAGTTACAGGGTAGTACAGCCCCAGCATTTT.

CDR3 region: CASSLYGQGYEQYF. The CDR3 DNA is TGTGCCAGCAGCTTGTACGGACAGGGCTACGAGCAGTACTTC. This chain connects TRBV5-6 to TRBJ2-7, with 8 positions matching TRBD1. CDR1 is SGHDT, CDR2 YYEEEE, per germline. The V gene end was trimmed by 1 base and the J gene end by 3 bases; junction bases not matched to a gene: 3. The CDR3 runs to 14 residues.

The count of this clone is one. The CDR3 bases are TGTGCCAGCATAGAAAACACTGAAGCTTTCTTT. Translated, it gives CASIENTEAFF. The chain links TRBV28 to TRBJ1-1; D is unclear. Trimming removed 7 bases at V and 2 bases at J, with 5 bases between. Looked up from germline, CDR1 is MDHEN and CDR2 is SYDVKM. This CDR3 is 11 amino acids long.

This sequence joins TRBV6-5 and TRBJ1-2; TRBD1 aligns across 7 bases. Germline V gene lookup returns CDR1 MNHEY and CDR2 SVGAGI. J lost 7 bases, V lost 7 bases, and 6 bases had no gene match. The CDR3 contains 12 residues. The CDR3 reads CASMQGGFGYTF. The CDR3 DNA sequence: TGTGCCAGCATGCAAGGGGGCTTTGGCTACACCTTC.

The rearrangement uses TRBV30 and TRBJ1-5; D not resolved. The CDR3 spans 10 residues. Germline-derived CDR1 and CDR2 are GTSNPN and SVGIG (reference sequence). V lost 5 bases and J lost 3, with 2 bases in between. The CDR3 region is CAWHNQPQHF. The DNA for the CDR3 is TGTGCCTGGCACAATCAGCCCCAGCATTTT.

V is TRBV30 and J is TRBJ2-7, with TRBD1 matching 10 bases. Losses at the gene ends were 6 bases for V and 3 bases for J; bases not matched to a gene: 5. The CDR3 contains 13 residues. Germline-derived CDR1 and CDR2 are GTSNPN and SVGIG (reference sequence). CDR3 coding DNA: TGTGCCTGTATCCGGGACAGGGGCTACGAGCAGTACTTC. As protein: CACIRDRGYEQYF.

The rearrangement joins TRBV30 to TRBJ1-1, with 8 bases fitting TRBD1. From germline, CDR1 is GTSNPN and CDR2 SVGIG (reference sequence). V shed 3 bases and J 6 bases; nucleotides not matched to a gene: 12. This CDR3 is built from 15 residues. CDR3 region: CAWRGNRGLGPEAFF. DNA for the CDR3: TGTGCCTGGAGAGGAAACAGGGGGTTGGGTCCTGAAGCTTTCTTT.

V gene TRBV7-9 combines with J gene TRBJ2-5; 9 bases are shared with TRBD2. V lost 4 bases and J lost 4; bases outside the gene matches: 10. Germline-derived CDR1 and CDR2 are SEHNR and FQNEAQ (reference sequence). This CDR3 spans 16 amino acids. In nucleotides, the CDR3 is TGTGCCAGCAGCTCCGAAGGTAGCGGGAGACGAGAGACCCAGTACTTC. Translating gives CASSSEGSGRRETQYF.

The chain recombines TRBV3-1 (or the pseudogene TRBV3-2) with TRBJ2-3; TRBD1 matches 7 bases. CDR1 and CDR2 from the germline V gene are LGHDT and YNNKEL (reference sequence). Trimming cost V 1 base and J 2 bases; bases outside gene matches: 6. The CDR3 spans 16 residues. CDR3 in amino acids: CASSQVQGVVTDTQYF. In nucleotides, the CDR3 is TGTGCCAGCAGCCAAGTTCAGGGGGTAGTCACAGATACGCAGTATTTT.

This rearrangement joins TRBV25-1 to TRBJ2-2, with D perhaps TRBD2 (5 bases). V was cut by 6 bases and J by 1 base, with 12 bases left in between. CDR1 is MGHDK, CDR2 SYGVNS, per germline. CDR3 length: 15 residues. CDR3 residues: CASSYGIMNTGELFF. In DNA, the CDR3 is TGTGCCAGCAGCTACGGGATAATGAACACCGGGGAGCTGTTTTTT.

V gene TRBV6-5 combines with J gene TRBJ1-1; D not certain. The CDR3 length is 13 residues. With 8 bases removed from V and 6 bases from J, the gap between germline ends came to 16 bases. Germline CDR1 MNHEY, CDR2 SVGAGI. As DNA, the CDR3 is TGTGCCAGCTCTGTTACGGTACTTGCTGAAGCTTTCTTT. It yields the protein CASSVTVLAEAFF.

This chain joins TRBV5-1 and TRBJ1-1; D gene uncertain. Germline CDR1 SGHRS, CDR2 YFSETQ. V was trimmed by 1 base and J by 4 bases, leaving 8 bases between them. The CDR3 contains 13 residues. CDR3 nucleotides: TGCGCCAGCAGCTTGCCAGGCGTCACTGAAGCTTTCTTT. The encoded protein is CASSLPGVTEAFF. Together with reference TRBV5-1 and TRBJ1-1, the CDR3 gives the full variable domain: KAGVTQTPRYLIKTRGQQVTLSCSPISGHRSVSWYQQTPGQGLQFLFEYFSETQRNKGNFPGRFSGRQFSNSRSEMNVSTLELGDSALYLCASSLPGVTEAFFGQGTRLTVV.

This chain connects TRBV9 to TRBJ2-1; D uncertain. This CDR3 has 13 residues. The ends were cut back, 2 bases at V and 6 bases at J, with 9 bases in the middle. Looked up from germline, CDR1 is SGDLS and CDR2 is YYNGEE. The chain's CDR3 is CASSVNSPNEQFF. The CDR3 nucleotides read TGTGCCAGCAGCGTGAACAGCCCCAATGAGCAGTTCTTC.

V gene TRBV9 combines with J gene TRBJ2-3; maybe TRBD1 (6 bases). Germline CDR1 reads SGDLS; CDR2 reads YYNGEE. V was pared by 0 bases and J by 4 bases, with 18 bases between. The CDR3 runs 17 residues. DNA of the CDR3: TGTGCCAGCAGCGTAGAGGCGAGGGGCAGGGGAGCAGATACGCAGTATTTT. Its protein is CASSVEARGRGADTQYF.

The chain couples TRBV10-3 to TRBJ1-6, with 7 bases matching TRBD1. J lost 9 bases, V lost 6 bases, and 8 bases had no gene match. The CDR3 consists of 14 residues. The germline V gene has CDR1 ENHRY and CDR2 SYGVKD. The CDR3 nucleotides are TGTGCCATCAGCCTTGAAGGGGGCATTTCACCCCTCCACTTT. This encodes CAISLEGGISPLHF.

This clone was counted only a few times. The chain has TRBV5-1 and TRBJ1-1, with D maybe TRBD1 (6 bases). V lost 4 bases to trimming and J lost 9 bases, with 22 bases between them. The CDR3 is made up of 15 amino acids. Per the germline V gene, CDR1 is SGHRS and CDR2 is YFSETQ. Written as DNA, the CDR3 is TGCGCCAGCAGCCCCGACGGTGGACAGCTTTTACAAGCTTTCTTT. Translated, it gives CASSPDGGQLLQAFF.

The J gene is TRBJ1-1, the V gene TRBV30; 7 bases fit TRBD1. The CDR3 loop spans 16 amino acids. Germline values: CDR1 GTSNPN, CDR2 SVGIG (reference sequence). V lost 1 base to trimming and J lost 0 bases; unmatched junction nucleotides: 8. The CDR3 sequence: CAWSENRGYVNTEAFF. For the CDR3, the DNA is TGTGCCTGGAGTGAGAACAGGGGCTACGTGAACACTGAAGCTTTCTTT.

The chain joins TRBV3-1 (or the pseudogene TRBV3-2) to TRBJ2-3, with 7 bases lining up with TRBD1. The CDR3 has 14 amino acids. CDR1 is LGHDT, CDR2 YNNKEL, per germline (reference sequence). The V segment lost 6 bases and the J segment 10 bases; nucleotides outside the gene matches: 13. The CDR3 DNA is TGTGCCAGCAGTCTTCCATCAAGACAGGGATCGCAGTATTTT. It yields the protein CASSLPSRQGSQYF.

V and J are TRBV7-8 and TRBJ2-1; the D is unclear. The germline V gene has CDR1 SGHVS and CDR2 FQNEAQ. Trimming cost V 1 base and J 8 bases, with 18 bases left between them. The CDR3 spans 16 residues. The CDR3 nucleotides read TGTGCCAGCAGCTTAGGGTGGGCGCTGACCGTCGATGAGCAGTTCTTC. It is translated as CASSLGWALTVDEQFF.

The chain couples TRBV30 to TRBJ2-2, with 7 nucleotides matching TRBD1. Unmatched junction bases numbered 3, after V lost 2 bases and J lost 6 bases. CDR1 and CDR2 (germline): GTSNPN, SVGIG (reference sequence). The CDR3 contains 13 residues. CDR3 region: CAWSQQGSGELFF. The CDR3 coding sequence is TGTGCCTGGAGTCAACAGGGGTCCGGGGAGCTGTTTTTT.